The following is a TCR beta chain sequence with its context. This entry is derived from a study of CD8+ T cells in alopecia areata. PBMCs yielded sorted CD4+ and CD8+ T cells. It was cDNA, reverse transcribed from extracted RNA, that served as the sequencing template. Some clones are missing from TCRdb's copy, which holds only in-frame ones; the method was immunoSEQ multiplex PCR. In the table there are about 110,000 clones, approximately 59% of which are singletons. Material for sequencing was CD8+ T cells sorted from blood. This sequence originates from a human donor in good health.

CDR3 residues: CASSVSALFF. The CDR3 coding sequence is TGTGCCAGCAGTGTTTCGGCGCTGTTCTTC. This rearrangement joins TRBV2 to TRBJ2-1; no clear D gene. Germline V gene sequence: CDR1 SNHLY, CDR2 FYNNEI. The V end lost 4 bases, the J end lost 15 bases, and 10 bases lay between the germline ends. The CDR3 is made up of 10 amino acids.